This T cell receptor beta chain comes out of a study of post-analysis software for immune sequencing data. Unique molecular identifiers featured in each of the TCR beta cDNA libraries. TCRdb re-called the PCR reads through MiXCR, storing one row per CDR3 protein. The sample lists approximately 570,000 distinct CDR3 sequences; about 40% were seen once. This clonotype has a handful of counts. This TCR derives from a girl between 5 and 17 years old with multiple sclerosis. The sequencing sample was made of blood.

The CDR3 reads CASSQRIAGSYNEQFF. DNA of the CDR3: TGCGCCAGCAGCCAACGCATAGCGGGCTCCTACAATGAGCAGTTCTTC. This chain joins TRBV4-1 and TRBJ2-1; 7 bases line up with TRBD2. The germline V gene has CDR1 MGHRA and CDR2 YSYEKL. The CDR3 runs 16 residues. V shed 2 bases, J shed 0 bases, and the junction held 4 bases outside the gene matches.